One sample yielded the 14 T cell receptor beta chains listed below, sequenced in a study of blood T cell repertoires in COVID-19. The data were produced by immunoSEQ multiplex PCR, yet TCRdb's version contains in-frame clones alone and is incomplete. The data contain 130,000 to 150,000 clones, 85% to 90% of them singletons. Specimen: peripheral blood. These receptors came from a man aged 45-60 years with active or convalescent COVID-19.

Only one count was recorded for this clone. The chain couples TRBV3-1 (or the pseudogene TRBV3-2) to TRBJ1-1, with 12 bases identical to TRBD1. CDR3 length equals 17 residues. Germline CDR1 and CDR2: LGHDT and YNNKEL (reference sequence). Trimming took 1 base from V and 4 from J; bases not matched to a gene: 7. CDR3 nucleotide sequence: TGTGCCAGCAGCCAAGTCCCGGGACAGGGGGCCGGCACTGAAGCTTTCTTT. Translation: CASSQVPGQGAGTEAFF.

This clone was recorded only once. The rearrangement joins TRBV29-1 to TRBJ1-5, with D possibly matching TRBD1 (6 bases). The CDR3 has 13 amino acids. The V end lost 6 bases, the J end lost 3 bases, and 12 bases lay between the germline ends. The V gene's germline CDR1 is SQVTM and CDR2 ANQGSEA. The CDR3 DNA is TGCAGCGTCCTGGACAGTTTCAATCAGCCCCAGCATTTT. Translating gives CSVLDSFNQPQHF.

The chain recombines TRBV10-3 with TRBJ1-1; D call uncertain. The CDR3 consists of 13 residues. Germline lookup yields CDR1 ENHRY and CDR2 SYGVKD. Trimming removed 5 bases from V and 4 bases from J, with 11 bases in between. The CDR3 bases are TGTGCCATCAGTCGCCTGGGGAGCACTGAAGCTTTCTTT. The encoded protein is CAISRLGSTEAFF.

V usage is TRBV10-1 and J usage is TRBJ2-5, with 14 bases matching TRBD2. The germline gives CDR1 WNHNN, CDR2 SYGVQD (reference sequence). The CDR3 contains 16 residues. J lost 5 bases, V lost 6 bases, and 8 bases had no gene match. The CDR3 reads CASRTSGRACRETQYF. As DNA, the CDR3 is TGCGCCAGCAGGACTAGCGGGAGGGCATGCCGTGAGACCCAGTACTTC.

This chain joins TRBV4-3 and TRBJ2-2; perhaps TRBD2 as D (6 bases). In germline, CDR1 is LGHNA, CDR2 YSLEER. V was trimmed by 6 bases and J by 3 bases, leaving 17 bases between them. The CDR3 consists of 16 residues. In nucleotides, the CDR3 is TGCGCCAGCAGTAGGGTGGGGGGTACGGACACCGGGGAGCTGTTTTTT. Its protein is CASSRVGGTDTGELFF.

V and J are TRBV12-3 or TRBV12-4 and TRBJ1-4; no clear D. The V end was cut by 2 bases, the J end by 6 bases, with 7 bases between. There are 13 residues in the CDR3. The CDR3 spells CASSLQEDEKLFF. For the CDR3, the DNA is TGTGCCAGCAGTTTACAGGAGGATGAAAAACTGTTTTTT.

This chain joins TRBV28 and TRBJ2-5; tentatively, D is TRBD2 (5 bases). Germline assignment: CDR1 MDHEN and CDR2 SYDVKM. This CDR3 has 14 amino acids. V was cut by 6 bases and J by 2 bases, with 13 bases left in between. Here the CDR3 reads CASSYPGKQETQYF. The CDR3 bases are TGTGCCAGCAGCTACCCCGGGAAGCAAGAGACCCAGTACTTC.

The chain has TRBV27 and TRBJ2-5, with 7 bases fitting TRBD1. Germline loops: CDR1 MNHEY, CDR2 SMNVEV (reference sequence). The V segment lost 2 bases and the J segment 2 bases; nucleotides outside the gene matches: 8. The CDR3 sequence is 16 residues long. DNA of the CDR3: TGTGCCAGCAGTTTAATGAGGACAGGTCATCAAGAGACCCAGTACTTC. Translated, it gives CASSLMRTGHQETQYF.

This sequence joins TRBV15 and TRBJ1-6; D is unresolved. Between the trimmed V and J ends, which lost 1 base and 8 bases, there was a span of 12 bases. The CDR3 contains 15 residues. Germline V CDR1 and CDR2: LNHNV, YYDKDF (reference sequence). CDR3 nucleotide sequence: TGTGCCACCAGCAGAGGACCGAGCCGGGATTCACCCCTCCACTTT. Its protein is CATSRGPSRDSPLHF.

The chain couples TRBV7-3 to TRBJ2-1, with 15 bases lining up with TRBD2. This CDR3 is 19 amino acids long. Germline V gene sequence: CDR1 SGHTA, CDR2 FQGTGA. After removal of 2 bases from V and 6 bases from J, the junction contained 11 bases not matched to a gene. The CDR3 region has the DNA TGTGCCAGCAGCTTAGGGACTAGCGGGAGGACCCAAAGGGGCAATGAGCAGTTCTTC. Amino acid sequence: CASSLGTSGRTQRGNEQFF.

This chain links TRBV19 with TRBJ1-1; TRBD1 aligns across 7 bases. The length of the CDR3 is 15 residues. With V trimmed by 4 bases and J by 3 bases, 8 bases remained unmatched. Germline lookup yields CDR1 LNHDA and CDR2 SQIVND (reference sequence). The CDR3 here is CASSSRGRGYTEAFF. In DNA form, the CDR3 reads TGTGCCAGTAGTAGTAGGGGGCGCGGGTACACTGAAGCTTTCTTT. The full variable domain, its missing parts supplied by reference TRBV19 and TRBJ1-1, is DGGITQSPKYLFRKEGQNVTLSCEQNLNHDAMYWYRQDPGQGLRLIYYSQIVNDFQKGDIAEGYSVSREKKESFPLTVTSAQKNPTAFYLCASSSRGRGYTEAFFGQGTRLTVV.

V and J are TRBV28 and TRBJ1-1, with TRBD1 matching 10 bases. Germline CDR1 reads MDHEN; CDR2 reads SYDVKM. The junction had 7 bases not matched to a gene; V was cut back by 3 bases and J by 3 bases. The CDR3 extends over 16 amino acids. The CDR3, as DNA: TGTGCCAGCAGTTTCTGGACAGGGGGTCGGGACACTGAAGCTTTCTTT. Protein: CASSFWTGGRDTEAFF. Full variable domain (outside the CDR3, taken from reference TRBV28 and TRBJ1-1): DVKVTQSSRYLVKRTGEKVFLECVQDMDHENMFWYRQDPGLGLRLIYFSYDVKMKEKGDIPEGYSVSREKKERFSLILESASTNQTSMYLCASSFWTGGRDTEAFFGQGTRLTVV.

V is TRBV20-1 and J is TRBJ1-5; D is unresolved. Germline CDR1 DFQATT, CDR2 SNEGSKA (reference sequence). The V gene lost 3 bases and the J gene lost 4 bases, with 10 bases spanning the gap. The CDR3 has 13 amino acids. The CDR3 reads CSASLSGNQPQHF. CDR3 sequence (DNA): TGCAGTGCTAGTCTTTCGGGTAATCAGCCCCAGCATTTT.

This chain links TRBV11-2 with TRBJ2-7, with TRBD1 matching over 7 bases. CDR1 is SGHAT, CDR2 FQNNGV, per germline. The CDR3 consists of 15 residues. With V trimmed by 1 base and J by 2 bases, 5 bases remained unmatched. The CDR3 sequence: CASSLAGGRAYEQYF. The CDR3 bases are TGTGCCAGCAGCTTAGCAGGGGGTCGGGCCTACGAGCAGTACTTC. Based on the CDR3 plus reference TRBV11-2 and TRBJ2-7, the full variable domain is EAGVAQSPRYKIIEKRQSVAFWCNPISGHATLYWYQQILGQGPKLLIQFQNNGVVDDSQLPKDRFSAERLKGVDSTLKIQPAKLEDSAVYLCASSLAGGRAYEQYFGPGTRLTVT.